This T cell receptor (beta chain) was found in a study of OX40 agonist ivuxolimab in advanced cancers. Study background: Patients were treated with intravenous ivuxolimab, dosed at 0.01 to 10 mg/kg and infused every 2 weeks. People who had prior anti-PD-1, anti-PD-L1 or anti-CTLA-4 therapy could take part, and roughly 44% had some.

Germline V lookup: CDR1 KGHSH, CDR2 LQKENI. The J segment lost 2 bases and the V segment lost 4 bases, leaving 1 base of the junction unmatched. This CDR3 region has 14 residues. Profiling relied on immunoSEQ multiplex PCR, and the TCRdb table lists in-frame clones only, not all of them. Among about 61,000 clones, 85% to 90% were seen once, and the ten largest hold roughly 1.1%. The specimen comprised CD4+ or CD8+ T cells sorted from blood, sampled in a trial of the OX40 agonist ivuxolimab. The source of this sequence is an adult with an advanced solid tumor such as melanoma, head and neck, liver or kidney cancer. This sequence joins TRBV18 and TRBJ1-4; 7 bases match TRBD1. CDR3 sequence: CASSQTGTNEKLFF. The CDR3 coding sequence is TGTGCCAGCTCACAGACAGGGACTAATGAAAAACTGTTTTTT.